This T cell receptor (beta chain) comes out of a study of shared clonotypes between healthy human individuals. The data were produced by immunoSEQ multiplex PCR, yet TCRdb's version contains in-frame clones alone and is incomplete. The table lists 2.3 million or so clones, just over 90% of them singletons. Germline-derived CDR1 and CDR2 are SEHNR and FQNEAQ (reference sequence). V dropped 4 bases and J dropped 6 bases, with 15 bases sitting between them. CDR3 size: 14 residues. This clone was seen only a few times. The sequence was obtained from a man aged 18 to 29 in good health. Some clones in this sample may be carry-over from other donors' samples. Sequencing was performed on naive CD4+ T cells from PBMCs. The sample's subset: CD45RA+ positively selected. The rearrangement joins TRBV7-9 to TRBJ1-1; D is possibly TRBD1 (6 bases). This CDR3 reads CASSSNRDTAEAFF. Written as DNA, the CDR3 is TGTGCCAGCAGCTCAAACCGGGACACTGCTGAAGCTTTCTTT.